This is a list of T cell receptor beta chains from one sample in a study of control samples from healthy donors and cancer patients. Clones were sequenced by immunoSEQ multiplex PCR, and TCRdb holds only the in-frame ones, with some missing. The sample lists fewer than 95,000 clones, about 88% seen once, with roughly 1.2% in the top ten. Material: blood. The receptors were gathered from a woman aged 45-59 years in good health. The CDR3 runs from the conserved cysteine through the conserved F or W. A D gene is named only where the DNA matches it firmly. The listing skips clone size in some rows; elsewhere it reads once, few, many or a size class.

CDR3 protein: CASSEQGRPINYGYTF
CDR3 DNA: TGTGCCAGCAGTGAACAAGGACGGCCAATTAACTATGGCTACACCTTC
clone size: -
D gene: -
J gene: TRBJ1-2
V gene: TRBV6-1
CDR3 length: 16

CDR3 protein: CASSPPQRGWEQYF
CDR3 DNA: TGCGCCAGCAGCCCCCCACAGCGTGGGTGGGAGCAGTACTTC
clone size: -
D gene: -
J gene: TRBJ2-7
V gene: TRBV4-1
CDR3 length: 14

CDR3 protein: CASSLAGGAYNEQFF
CDR3 DNA: TGTGCCAGCAGCTTAGCGGGGGGGGCGTACAATGAGCAGTTCTTC
clone size: -
D gene: -
J gene: TRBJ2-1
V gene: TRBV7-2
CDR3 length: 15

CDR3 protein: CASSLGDNTEAFF
CDR3 DNA: TGTGCCAGCAGCTTGGGTGACAACACTGAAGCTTTCTTT
clone size: -
D gene: -
J gene: TRBJ1-1
V gene: TRBV5-6
CDR3 length: 13

CDR3 protein: CASSPYGTSYEQYF
CDR3 DNA: TGTGCCAGCAGCCCATACGGCACCTCTTACGAGCAGTACTTC
clone size: -
D gene: -
J gene: TRBJ2-7
V gene: TRBV5-5
CDR3 length: 14

CDR3 protein: CASSKGQGDLYGYTF
CDR3 DNA: TGTGCCAGCAGCAAAGGACAGGGGGACCTCTATGGCTACACCTTC
clone size: -
D gene: TRBD1
J gene: TRBJ1-2
V gene: TRBV5-6
CDR3 length: 15

CDR3 protein: CASSLQGAQNEQFF
CDR3 DNA: TGCGCCAGCAGCTTACAGGGGGCGCAGAATGAGCAGTTCTTC
clone size: -
D gene: TRBD1
J gene: TRBJ2-1
V gene: TRBV5-1
CDR3 length: 14

CDR3 protein: CASSMLERYYEQYF
CDR3 DNA: TGTGCCAGCAGTATGCTCGAGCGGTACTACGAGCAGTACTTC
clone size: -
D gene: -
J gene: TRBJ2-7
V gene: TRBV5-5
CDR3 length: 14

CDR3 protein: CASRTSGRLPHEQFF
CDR3 DNA: TGTGCCAGCAGGACTAGCGGGAGGCTCCCCCATGAGCAGTTCTTC
clone size: -
D gene: TRBD2
J gene: TRBJ2-1
V gene: TRBV6-5
CDR3 length: 15

CDR3 protein: CATHFMGDTEAFF
CDR3 DNA: TGTGCCACCCATTTTATGGGGGACACTGAAGCTTTCTTT
clone size: few
D gene: -
J gene: TRBJ1-1
V gene: TRBV6-5
CDR3 length: 13

CDR3 protein: CASSMTGGTSFSYNEQFF
CDR3 DNA: TGTGCCAGCAGCATGACAGGGGGCACTTCATTTTCCTACAATGAGCAGTTCTTC
clone size: -
D gene: TRBD1
J gene: TRBJ2-1
V gene: TRBV2
CDR3 length: 18

CDR3 protein: CASSLAGISGTDNEQFF
CDR3 DNA: TGTGCCAGCAGCTTGGCGGGGATCTCCGGGACAGACAATGAGCAGTTCTTC
clone size: -
D gene: -
J gene: TRBJ2-1
V gene: TRBV7-8
CDR3 length: 17

CDR3 protein: CASSLRGQGNTGELFF
CDR3 DNA: TGCGCCAGCAGCTTGAGGGGGCAGGGAAACACCGGGGAGCTGTTTTTT
clone size: once
D gene: TRBD1
J gene: TRBJ2-2
V gene: TRBV5-1
CDR3 length: 16

CDR3 protein: CASSRGLAGGNEQFF
CDR3 DNA: TGTGCCAGCAGCCGAGGACTAGCGGGAGGAAATGAGCAGTTCTTC
clone size: -
D gene: TRBD2
J gene: TRBJ2-1
V gene: TRBV3-1/TRBV3-2
CDR3 length: 15

CDR3 protein: CASSFPSGGETQYF
CDR3 DNA: TGTGCCAGCAGCTTCCCTAGCGGGGGGGAGACCCAGTACTTC
clone size: -
D gene: TRBD2
J gene: TRBJ2-5
V gene: TRBV7-2
CDR3 length: 14

CDR3 protein: CSAIGTDTQYF
CDR3 DNA: TGCAGTGCAATTGGTACAGATACGCAGTATTTT
clone size: -
D gene: -
J gene: TRBJ2-3
V gene: TRBV20-1
CDR3 length: 11

CDR3 protein: CATSVRLLRDRDEQYF
CDR3 DNA: TGTGCCACCAGTGTGCGTTTACTCCGGGACAGGGACGAGCAGTACTTC
clone size: few
D gene: TRBD1
J gene: TRBJ2-7
V gene: TRBV24-1
CDR3 length: 16

CDR3 protein: CSVEDLWVKETQYF
CDR3 DNA: TGCAGCGTTGAAGATCTGTGGGTTAAAGAGACCCAGTACTTC
clone size: -
D gene: -
J gene: TRBJ2-5
V gene: TRBV29-1
CDR3 length: 14

CDR3 protein: CASSLVGAGQETQYF
CDR3 DNA: TGCGCCAGCAGCTTGGTAGGCGCTGGGCAAGAGACCCAGTACTTC
clone size: -
D gene: -
J gene: TRBJ2-5
V gene: TRBV5-1
CDR3 length: 15

CDR3 protein: CASSAGGRTGELFF
CDR3 DNA: TGTGCCAGTTCAGCGGGGGGCCGCACCGGGGAGCTGTTTTTT
clone size: -
D gene: TRBD2
J gene: TRBJ2-2
V gene: TRBV19
CDR3 length: 14

CDR3 protein: CASSQGSSYNEQFF
CDR3 DNA: TGTGCCAGCAGCCAGGGGAGCTCCTACAATGAGCAGTTCTTC
clone size: -
D gene: -
J gene: TRBJ2-1
V gene: TRBV5-8
CDR3 length: 14

CDR3 protein: CASSYRSEQFF
CDR3 DNA: TGTGCCAGCAGTTATCGTAGTGAGCAGTTCTTC
clone size: -
D gene: -
J gene: TRBJ2-1
V gene: TRBV12-3/TRBV12-4
CDR3 length: 11

CDR3 protein: CASSSTTGGSLHF
CDR3 DNA: TGTGCCAGCAGCTCCACCACAGGGGGATCCCTCCACTTT
clone size: few
D gene: TRBD1
J gene: TRBJ1-6
V gene: TRBV7-2
CDR3 length: 13

CDR3 protein: CASSRPLKKLGQVGYNEQFF
CDR3 DNA: TGCGCCAGCAGCCGACCCCTCAAGAAACTTGGACAGGTAGGGTACAATGAGCAGTTCTTC
clone size: -
D gene: TRBD1
J gene: TRBJ2-1
V gene: TRBV4-1
CDR3 length: 20

CDR3 protein: CASGQRGGSDTQYF
CDR3 DNA: TGTGCCAGCGGGCAGCGGGGGGGCTCAGATACGCAGTATTTT
clone size: -
D gene: TRBD2
J gene: TRBJ2-3
V gene: TRBV7-2
CDR3 length: 14

CDR3 protein: CASSLEQGAGEQYF
CDR3 DNA: TGCGCCAGCAGCTTGGAACAGGGGGCGGGGGAGCAGTACTTC
clone size: few
D gene: TRBD1
J gene: TRBJ2-7
V gene: TRBV5-1
CDR3 length: 14

CDR3 protein: CASSEYTGLDETQYF
CDR3 DNA: TGTGCCAGCAGTGAATATACAGGACTGGACGAGACCCAGTACTTC
clone size: -
D gene: -
J gene: TRBJ2-5
V gene: TRBV25-1
CDR3 length: 15

CDR3 protein: CSVGPSGVTNYGYTF
CDR3 DNA: TGCAGCGTGGGGCCCTCAGGGGTCACTAACTATGGCTACACCTTC
clone size: -
D gene: -
J gene: TRBJ1-2
V gene: TRBV29-1
CDR3 length: 15

CDR3 protein: CASSRGRGTEAFF
CDR3 DNA: TGTGCCAGCAGCCGAGGCAGGGGAACTGAAGCTTTCTTT
clone size: -
D gene: -
J gene: TRBJ1-1
V gene: TRBV7-9
CDR3 length: 13

CDR3 protein: CSASHGQGYTEAFF
CDR3 DNA: TGCAGTGCTAGTCACGGACAGGGCTACACTGAAGCTTTCTTT
clone size: -
D gene: TRBD1
J gene: TRBJ1-1
V gene: TRBV20-1
CDR3 length: 14

CDR3 protein: CASSQGLGHTGELFF
CDR3 DNA: TGCGCCAGCAGCCAAGGGCTCGGGCACACCGGGGAGCTGTTTTTT
clone size: -
D gene: -
J gene: TRBJ2-2
V gene: TRBV4-3
CDR3 length: 15

CDR3 protein: CASSSKAIASGRARDEQFF
CDR3 DNA: TGCGCCAGCAGCTCAAAGGCCATAGCTAGCGGGAGGGCCCGGGATGAGCAGTTCTTC
clone size: few
D gene: TRBD2
J gene: TRBJ2-1
V gene: TRBV4-1
CDR3 length: 19

CDR3 protein: CASSSGVLGYEQYF
CDR3 DNA: TGTGCCAGCAGCTCCGGGGTCCTGGGATACGAGCAGTACTTC
clone size: -
D gene: -
J gene: TRBJ2-7
V gene: TRBV7-2
CDR3 length: 14

CDR3 protein: CASSSTGFITYEQYF
CDR3 DNA: TGTGCCAGCAGTTCCACAGGGTTTATTACCTACGAGCAGTACTTC
clone size: -
D gene: -
J gene: TRBJ2-7
V gene: TRBV6-2/TRBV6-3
CDR3 length: 15

CDR3 protein: CASSLLGAGSGYTF
CDR3 DNA: TGTGCCAGCAGCTTACTCGGGGCAGGGTCCGGCTACACCTTC
clone size: -
D gene: -
J gene: TRBJ1-2
V gene: TRBV11-1
CDR3 length: 14

CDR3 protein: CSVEAGTLNTEAFF
CDR3 DNA: TGCAGCGTTGAAGCAGGGACATTGAACACTGAAGCTTTCTTT
clone size: once
D gene: -
J gene: TRBJ1-1
V gene: TRBV29-1
CDR3 length: 14

CDR3 protein: CASLGHTRTGPSNGELFF
CDR3 DNA: TGTGCCAGCTTGGGTCACACCCGGACAGGCCCATCCAACGGGGAGCTGTTTTTT
clone size: -
D gene: TRBD1
J gene: TRBJ2-2
V gene: TRBV19
CDR3 length: 18

CDR3 protein: CASSARGGTGELFF
CDR3 DNA: TGTGCCAGTAGTGCTAGAGGAGGCACCGGGGAGCTGTTTTTT
clone size: -
D gene: -
J gene: TRBJ2-2
V gene: TRBV19
CDR3 length: 14

CDR3 protein: CASSQLAGGSYNEQFF
CDR3 DNA: TGTGCCAGCAGCCAGCTAGCGGGGGGTTCCTACAATGAGCAGTTCTTC
clone size: once
D gene: TRBD2
J gene: TRBJ2-1
V gene: TRBV3-1/TRBV3-2
CDR3 length: 16

CDR3 protein: CASSVTGVNYGYTF
CDR3 DNA: TGCGCCAGCAGCGTCACAGGGGTTAACTATGGCTACACCTTC
clone size: -
D gene: TRBD1
J gene: TRBJ1-2
V gene: TRBV5-1
CDR3 length: 14

CDR3 protein: CASSPPGQQAFF
CDR3 DNA: TGTGCCAGCAGTCCCCCCGGACAACAAGCTTTCTTT
clone size: -
D gene: -
J gene: TRBJ1-1
V gene: TRBV28
CDR3 length: 12

CDR3 protein: CASSKTGSGSGANVLTF
CDR3 DNA: TGTGCCAGCAGTAAGACAGGGTCCGGGTCTGGGGCCAACGTCCTGACTTTC
clone size: -
D gene: TRBD1
J gene: TRBJ2-6
V gene: TRBV5-5
CDR3 length: 17

CDR3 protein: CASSAGQDNEKLFF
CDR3 DNA: TGTGCCAGCAGCGCGGGACAGGATAATGAAAAACTGTTTTTT
clone size: -
D gene: TRBD1
J gene: TRBJ1-4
V gene: TRBV7-9
CDR3 length: 14

CDR3 protein: CASSGQMGPGELFF
CDR3 DNA: TGTGCCAGCAGCGGACAAATGGGCCCCGGGGAGCTGTTTTTT
clone size: -
D gene: -
J gene: TRBJ2-2
V gene: TRBV9
CDR3 length: 14

CDR3 protein: CASIQEGLAGDEQFF
CDR3 DNA: TGTGCCAGCATCCAAGAAGGACTAGCGGGAGATGAGCAGTTCTTC
clone size: -
D gene: TRBD2
J gene: TRBJ2-1
V gene: TRBV2
CDR3 length: 15

CDR3 protein: CASSSGEGTEAFF
CDR3 DNA: TGTGCCAGCAGCTCAGGGGAGGGCACTGAAGCTTTCTTT
clone size: -
D gene: -
J gene: TRBJ1-1
V gene: TRBV7-3
CDR3 length: 13

CDR3 protein: CASSRGDTSGRYSNQPQHF
CDR3 DNA: TGTGCCAGCAGTAGGGGGGACACATCAGGTCGCTATAGCAATCAGCCCCAGCATTTT
clone size: -
D gene: -
J gene: TRBJ1-5
V gene: TRBV2
CDR3 length: 19

CDR3 protein: CASSYGGATDTQYF
CDR3 DNA: TGTGCCAGCAGTTACGGGGGGGCCACAGATACGCAGTATTTT
clone size: once
D gene: -
J gene: TRBJ2-3
V gene: TRBV6-2/TRBV6-3
CDR3 length: 14

CDR3 protein: CASSEWQDNQPQHF
CDR3 DNA: TGTGCCAGCAGTGAATGGCAAGACAATCAGCCCCAGCATTTT
clone size: -
D gene: -
J gene: TRBJ1-5
V gene: TRBV25-1
CDR3 length: 14

CDR3 protein: CASSPGGTSGRVSVF
CDR3 DNA: TGTGCCAGCAGCCCTGGGGGTACTAGCGGGAGGGTGTCGGTCTTC
clone size: -
D gene: TRBD2
J gene: TRBJ2-1
V gene: TRBV4-2
CDR3 length: 15